The entry below describes one T cell receptor beta chain. CDR1 and CDR2 from the germline V gene are KGHSH and LQKENI. The V and J ends lost 6 bases and 4 bases, in that order; junction bases with no gene match: 6. This CDR3 comprises 15 residues. Time point of the sample: cycle 4 day 1 (C4D1), after 5 to 7 weeks of nivolumab. Autologous stem cell transplantation was followed by relapse in every patient, and brentuximab vedotin exposure varied. Purification of CD4+ T cells from thawed PBMCs was performed via magnetic negative selection. The data belong to a study of PD-1 blockade in classical Hodgkin lymphoma. The table came from immunoSEQ multiplex PCR; TCRdb's copy has only in-frame clones and leaves some out. The data hold approximately 11,000 clones, with 70% to 75% observed a single time.

The receptor was derived from a human donor with classical Hodgkin lymphoma. The sample here was CD4+ T cells from blood, taken before the fourth cycle of nivolumab. The rearrangement joins TRBV18 to TRBJ2-3; 11 nucleotides line up with TRBD2. Here the CDR3 reads CASSSTSGSADTQYF. The CDR3 DNA reads as TGTGCCAGCTCGAGTACTAGCGGGAGTGCAGATACGCAGTATTTT. The variable domain in full, with the rest retrieved from reference TRBV18 and TRBJ2-3, is NAGVMQNPRHLVRRRGQEARLRCSPMKGHSHVYWYRQLPEEGLKFMVYLQKENIIDESGMPKERFSAEFPKEGPSILRIQQVVRGDSAAYFCASSSTSGSADTQYFGPGTRLTVL.